This note documents a single T cell receptor beta chain sequence. From germline, CDR1 is LGHDT and CDR2 YNNKEL (reference sequence). This CDR3 has 16 residues. Between the trimmed V and J ends, which lost 4 bases and 1 base, there was a span of 15 bases. Stated treatment: roughly 18 received Ad26.COV2.S at low or high dose, single or two shots; 5 received placebo; per-sample allocation not given. Following the first vaccine or placebo injection, samples were taken on day 63. The sample comes from a study of Ad26.COV2.S vaccination and SARS-CoV-2 variants. Libraries were prepared by immunoSEQ multiplex PCR; TCRdb keeps only in-frame clonotypes and omits some of them. The profile shows approximately 400,000 clones, about 85% of them singletons.

This chain connects TRBV3-1 (or the pseudogene TRBV3-2) to TRBJ2-3; possible D gene TRBD1, 6 bases. Material: peripheral blood, obtained in a trial of Ad26.COV2.S vaccine versus placebo. The receptor was derived from a person aged 18-60 years who received the Ad26.COV2.S COVID-19 vaccine or a placebo. CDR3 coding DNA: TGTGCCAGCAGCCCTACCCAACAGGGCCGCACAGATACGCAGTATTTT. The encoded protein is CASSPTQQGRTDTQYF.